This record looks at one T cell receptor (beta chain) sequence and its context. What it binds is not known. The data derive from a study of vaccination effects on CD4 cells after COVID-19. Across the whole study: ViraFEST assay sequencing came after antigen-specific CD4+ T cells were expanded with viral peptide pools.

The assay was immunoSEQ multiplex PCR, and TCRdb's table has in-frame clones only and misses some. The table includes 50,000 to 75,000 clones, about 69% detected once. Culture proceeded for nine to ten days, and CD4+ T cells were then isolated. The TCR originated in a human donor who had a prior SARS-CoV-2 infection. Sequences were derived from CD4+ T cells from PBMCs cultured without peptide, sampled before COVID-19 vaccination.

CDR3 region: CASSRRDIRPNEQYF. The CDR3 DNA reads TGTGCCAGCAGCCGACGGGACATCCGACCGAACGAGCAGTACTTC. The V gene is TRBV14, the J gene TRBJ2-7; perhaps TRBD1 as D (6 bases). The ends were cut back, 4 bases at V and 5 bases at J, with 18 bases in the middle. Per the germline V gene, CDR1 is SGHDN and CDR2 is FVKESK. CDR3 size: 15 residues.